A single sample is the source of the 3 T cell receptor beta chains below, sequenced in a study. One entry per CDR3 protein results from TCRdb running MiXCR on the 5' RACE reads. This sample has tens of thousands of distinct CDR3 sequences, with about 28% found just once. The specimen sequenced was naive CD4+ T cells sorted from blood. Subset specified: naive CD4+ T cells, CD4+CD45RA+CD25-. The receptors here all came from a female donor with breast cancer.

About this clonotype itself: A much larger clone differs from this one at a single base, so this may be a read error. This chain connects TRBV12-3 or TRBV12-4 to TRBJ2-2; 9 bases agree with TRBD2. The CDR3 length is 16 residues. Here the CDR3 DNA reads TGTGCCAGCGGTTTAACGGCGGGAGGGCCAACCGGGGAGCTGTTTTTT. Residues: CASGLTAGGPTGELFF.

This clonotype turned up a few times. The chain uses TRBV6-5 and TRBJ2-1, with TRBD1 matching over 9 bases. Trimming cost V 4 bases and J 3 bases; bases outside gene matches: 13. The CDR3 covers 18 residues. Germline assignment: CDR1 MNHEY and CDR2 SVGAGI. Written as DNA, the CDR3 is TGTGCCAGCAGTTCACCGGGACAGGGCCTGCACGGCTACAATGAGCAGTTCTTC. It is translated as CASSSPGQGLHGYNEQFF.

The chain carries TRBV20-1 and TRBJ2-3; TRBD2 matches 8 bases. The CDR3 has 14 amino acids. The ends lost 0 bases at V and 5 bases at J; junction bases unmatched: 4. In germline, CDR1 is DFQATT, CDR2 SNEGSKA (reference sequence). CDR3 protein: CSARDNGRGDTQYF. The CDR3 DNA reads TGCAGTGCTAGAGATAACGGGAGGGGAGATACGCAGTATTTT.